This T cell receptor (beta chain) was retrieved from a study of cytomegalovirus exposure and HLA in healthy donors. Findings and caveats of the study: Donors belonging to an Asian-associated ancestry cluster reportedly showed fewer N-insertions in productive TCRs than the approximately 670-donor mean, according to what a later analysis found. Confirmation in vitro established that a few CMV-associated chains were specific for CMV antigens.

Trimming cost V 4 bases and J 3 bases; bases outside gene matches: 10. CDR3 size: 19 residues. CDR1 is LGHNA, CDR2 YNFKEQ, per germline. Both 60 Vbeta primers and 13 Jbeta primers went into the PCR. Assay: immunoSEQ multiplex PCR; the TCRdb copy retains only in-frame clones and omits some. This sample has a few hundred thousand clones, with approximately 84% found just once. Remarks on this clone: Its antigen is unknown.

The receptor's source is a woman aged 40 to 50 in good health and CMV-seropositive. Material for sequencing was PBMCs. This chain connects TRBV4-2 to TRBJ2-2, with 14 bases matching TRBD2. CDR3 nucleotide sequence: TGTGCCAGCAGCCGAGGGTTGACTAGCGGGAGGGCCGACACCGGGGAGCTGTTTTTT. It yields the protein CASSRGLTSGRADTGELFF.